This T cell receptor (beta chain) derives from a study of cytomegalovirus exposure and HLA in healthy donors. Study findings and constraints: TCR beta chain V- and J-gene trimming was linked, in a later analysis, to a missense variant in DCLRE1C. A later analysis reportedly found fewer N-insertions in an Asian-associated ancestry cluster than the roughly 700-donor mean.

V lost 7 bases and J lost 0, with 14 bases in between. The CDR3 is made up of 15 amino acids. Germline values: CDR1 MNHEY, CDR2 SMNVEV (reference sequence). Each of the donors was a healthy bone marrow donor. The primer mix had 60 Vbeta and 13 Jbeta primers. Produced via immunoSEQ multiplex PCR; TCRdb's table is partial and in-frame only. The sample includes around 150,000 clones, around 75% of them seen just once. There are a few counts of this clone. What it binds is unknown. This TCR derives from a man between 35 and 55 years old in good health and CMV-seronegative. The rearrangement joins TRBV27 to TRBJ2-3, with a tentative D call TRBD2 (5 bases). The sample comprised PBMCs. The CDR3 is CASNPGTASTDTQYF. The CDR3 coding sequence is TGTGCCAGCAACCCGGGAACAGCCAGCACAGATACGCAGTATTTT.